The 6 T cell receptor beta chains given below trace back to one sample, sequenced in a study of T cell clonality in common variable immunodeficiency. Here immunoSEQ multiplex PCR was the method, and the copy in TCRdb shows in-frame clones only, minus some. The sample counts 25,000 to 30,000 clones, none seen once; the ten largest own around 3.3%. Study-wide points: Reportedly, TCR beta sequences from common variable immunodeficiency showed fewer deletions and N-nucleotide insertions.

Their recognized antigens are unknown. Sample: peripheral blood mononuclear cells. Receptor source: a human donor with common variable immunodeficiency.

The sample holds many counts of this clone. The CDR3: CSGRGTNEKLFF. CDR3 bases read: TGCAGCGGCAGGGGGACTAATGAAAAA. The rearrangement links TRBV29-1 to TRBJ1-4; TRBD1 matches at 7 bases. The CDR3 is cut off 3 residues early in the read; its end comes from the germline J gene. The V gene's germline CDR1 is SQVTM and CDR2 ANQGSEA. The V and J ends lost 7 bases and 2 bases, in that order; junction bases with no gene match: 1. This CDR3 has 12 amino acids.

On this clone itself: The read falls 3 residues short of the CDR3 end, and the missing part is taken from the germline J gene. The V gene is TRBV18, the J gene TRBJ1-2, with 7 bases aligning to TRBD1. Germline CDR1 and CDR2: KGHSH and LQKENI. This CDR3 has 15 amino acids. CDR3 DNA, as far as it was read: TGTGCCAGCTCACCATCTGACAGGGTGGTGTACAGC. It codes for CASSPSDRVVYS. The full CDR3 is CASSPSDRVVYSYTF.

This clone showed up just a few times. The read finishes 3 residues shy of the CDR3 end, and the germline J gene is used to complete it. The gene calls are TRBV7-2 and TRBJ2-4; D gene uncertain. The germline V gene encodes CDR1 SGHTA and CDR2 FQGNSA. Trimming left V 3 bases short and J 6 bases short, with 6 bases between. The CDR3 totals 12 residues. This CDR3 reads CASSFLLNIQYF. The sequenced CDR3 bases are TGTGCCAGCAGCTTTCTCCTAAACATT.

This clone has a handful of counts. The CDR3 loop reads CAWSVGQGYEQYF. CDR3 bases read: TGTGCCTGGAGTGTAGGGCAGGGCTACGAG. The chain joins TRBV30 to TRBJ2-7, with TRBD1 as a possible D gene (5 bases). The CDR3 extends 3 residues past the end of the read, so its final part is completed from the germline J gene. The CDR3 runs to 13 residues. Trimming shortened V by 0 bases and J by 3 bases, and 9 bases separated the two germline ends. Germline CDR1 is GTSNPN and CDR2 is SVGIG (reference sequence).

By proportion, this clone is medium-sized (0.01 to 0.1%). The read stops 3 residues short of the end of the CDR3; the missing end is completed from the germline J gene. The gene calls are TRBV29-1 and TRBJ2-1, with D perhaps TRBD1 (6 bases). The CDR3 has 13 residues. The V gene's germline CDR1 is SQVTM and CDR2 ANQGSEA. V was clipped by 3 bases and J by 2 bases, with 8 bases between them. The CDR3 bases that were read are TGCAGCGTTGAGGACAGCCCCTACAATGAG. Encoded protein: CSVEDSPYNE. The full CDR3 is CSVEDSPYNEQFF.

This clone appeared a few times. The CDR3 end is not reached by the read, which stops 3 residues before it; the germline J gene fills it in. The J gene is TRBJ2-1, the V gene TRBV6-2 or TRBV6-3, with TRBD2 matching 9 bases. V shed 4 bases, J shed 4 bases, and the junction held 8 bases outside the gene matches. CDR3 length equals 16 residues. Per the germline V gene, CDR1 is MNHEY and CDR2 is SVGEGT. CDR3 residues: CASSWGAGGLYNEQFF. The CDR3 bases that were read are TGTGCCAGCAGTTGGGGAGCGGGGGGTTTGTACAATGAG.